These 16 T cell receptor beta chains share one sample of origin, sequenced in a study of human T cells and chemical hapten exposure. Each CDR3 protein is one row after TCRdb ran MiXCR on the RACE reads. The table has around 33,000 distinct CDR3 sequences, about 12% seen once; the top ten hold roughly 2%. Time point denoted: pre-sensitization, week 0. Treatment defined: therapeutic diphenylcyclopropenone sensitization with weekly scalp DPC. It was from unfractionated whole blood that total RNA was extracted. The sequencing here drew on whole blood, taken in connection with sensitization to the hapten diphenylcyclopropenone (DPC). Receptor source: a middle-aged woman with alopecia areata. Some clones in this sample may be carry-over from other donors' samples.

This clonotype was counted at least ten times. The genes are TRBV7-2 and TRBJ2-7; D possibly matches TRBD1 or TRBD2 (5 bases each). The CDR3 runs to 15 residues. V lost 2 bases to trimming and J lost 2 bases, with 13 bases between them. The V gene's germline CDR1 is SGHTA and CDR2 FQGNSA. CDR3 in amino acids: CASSLTRGDTYEQYF. The CDR3 coding sequence is TGTGCCAGCAGCTTAACCCGAGGGGATACCTACGAGCAGTACTTC.

This clonotype ranks as medium-sized. Written as DNA, the CDR3 is TGTGCCAGCAGCTGGCGGCACACAGATACGCAGTATTTT. Its protein is CASSWRHTDTQYF. The chain couples TRBV11-2 to TRBJ2-3; D gene ambiguous. The CDR3 sequence is 13 residues long. The V end was cut by 4 bases, the J end by 2 bases, with 7 bases between. CDR1 and CDR2 (germline): SGHAT, FQNNGV.

The chain carries TRBV2 and TRBJ1-1; tentative D call: TRBD1 (5 bases). This CDR3 is 13 amino acids long. The V end lost 6 bases, the J end lost 7 bases, and 15 bases lay between the germline ends. The germline V gene has CDR1 SNHLY and CDR2 FYNNEI. CDR3 protein: CASSRDRPLEAFF. CDR3 nucleotide sequence: TGTGCCAGCAGCCGGGACCGACCGCTTGAAGCTTTCTTT.

The table lists this clonotype with many counts. V and J are TRBV5-1 and TRBJ2-3, with 9 positions matching TRBD2. The CDR3 covers 15 residues. With 2 bases clipped from V and 3 bases from J, the junction kept 4 bases outside the gene matches. Germline lookup yields CDR1 SGHRS and CDR2 YFSETQ. The CDR3 DNA follows: TGCGCCAGCAGCTTTAGCGGGAGAAGAACAGATACGCAGTATTTT. Translating it yields CASSFSGRRTDTQYF.

This clonotype came up a few times. The V and J genes are TRBV12-5 and TRBJ2-4; TRBD1 is a possible D gene (5 bases). The V end was cut by 6 bases, the J end by 2 bases, with 11 bases between. The CDR3 is 14 amino acids. In germline, CDR1 is LGHNT, CDR2 FRNRAP. The CDR3 nucleotides read TGTGCTAGTGGCCCGACAGTAACCAAAAACATTCAGTACTTC. This sequence encodes CASGPTVTKNIQYF.

On this clonotype itself: A much larger clone is a single base away; this may be a read error. V and J are TRBV18 and TRBJ2-1; perhaps TRBD2 as D (5 bases). CDR1 is KGHSH and CDR2 is LQKENI in the germline V gene. This CDR3 is built from 14 residues. The DNA of the CDR3 is TGTGCCAGCCTTTTACTAGACGCGTACAGTGAGCAGTTCTTC. It encodes CASLLLDAYSEQFF.

This chain connects TRBV12-3 or TRBV12-4 to TRBJ1-4; D is uncertain. This CDR3 spans 13 amino acids. V gave up 4 bases and J gave up 2 bases, with 5 bases separating them. This chain's CDR3 is CASSYTTNEKLFF. The DNA of the CDR3 is TGTGCCAGCAGTTACACGACTAATGAAAAACTGTTTTTT.

V gene TRBV6-1 combines with J gene TRBJ1-1; D unclear. The CDR3 has 14 residues. CDR1 is MNHNS, CDR2 SASEGT, per germline. Deletions cut 5 bases from V and 0 bases from J, with 10 bases between. CDR3 in DNA: TGTGCCAGCAGTCTCGACGGAATGAACACTGAAGCTTTCTTT. Protein sequence: CASSLDGMNTEAFF.

Only a few counts were recorded for this clonotype. The rearrangement uses TRBV21-1 and TRBJ2-5; the DNA was not used to check the table's D call, TRBD1. TRBV21-1 constitutes a pseudogene. This CDR3 is 15 amino acids long. The CDR3 nucleotides read TGTGCCAGCAGCAAAGCGCTGGGACCACAAGAGACCCAGTACTTC. It codes for CASSKALGPQETQYF.

The V and J genes are TRBV5-1 and TRBJ2-1; 9 bases fit TRBD2. Germline CDR1 SGHRS, CDR2 YFSETQ. After removal of 1 base from V and 9 bases from J, the junction contained 11 bases not matched to a gene. This CDR3 is built from 16 residues. The chain's CDR3 is CASSLFALAGRGEQFF. The CDR3 DNA follows: TGCGCCAGCAGCTTGTTTGCCCTAGCGGGACGTGGTGAGCAGTTCTTC.

This clonotype was detected many times. The V call is TRBV27, the J call TRBJ1-2, with D possibly TRBD1 on 5 matching bases. CDR3 length: 14 residues. Looked up from germline, CDR1 is MNHEY and CDR2 is SMNVEV (reference sequence). Trimming pared 3 bases from V and 4 bases from J, leaving 12 bases between. The DNA of the CDR3 is TGTGCCAGCAGTTTGGCAGGGAGGACCTATGGCTACACCTTC. Protein: CASSLAGRTYGYTF.

This clonotype was picked up many times. The chain couples TRBV6-2 or TRBV6-3 to TRBJ2-5, with a tentative D call TRBD2 (5 bases). V was clipped by 6 bases and J by 5 bases, with 10 bases between them. Germline values: CDR1 MNHEY, CDR2 SVGEGT. The CDR3 is 12 amino acids. The CDR3 DNA follows: TGTGCCAGCAGGCCCGGCGGGGAGACCCAGTACTTC. Protein sequence: CASRPGGETQYF.

Comments on this clonotype: A read error may be the cause here, since a much bigger clone is one base away. CDR3 nucleotides: TGTGCCAGCAGCTTACGATCCTACGTGCAGTACTTC. Translating it yields CASSLRSYVQYF. J is TRBJ2-7 and V is TRBV7-2, with no clear D. This CDR3 comprises 12 residues. From germline, CDR1 is SGHTA and CDR2 FQGNSA. The whole variable domain, remainder taken from reference TRBV7-2 and TRBJ2-7, is GAGVSQSPSNKVTEKGKDVELRCDPISGHTALYWYRQSLGQGLEFLIYFQGNSAPDKSGLPSDRFSAERTGGSVSTLTIQRTQQEDSAVYLCASSLRSYVQYFGPGTRLTVT.

This clonotype appeared many times. The chain joins TRBV12-3 or TRBV12-4 to TRBJ2-5; TRBD2 matches at 9 bases. The CDR3 spans 15 residues. The V and J ends lost 6 bases and 4 bases, in that order; junction bases with no gene match: 9. The CDR3: CASSPGLAGRETQYF. As DNA, the CDR3 is TGTGCCAGCAGCCCGGGACTAGCAGGGCGAGAGACCCAGTACTTC.

This clonotype was seen a handful of times. V is TRBV2 and J is TRBJ2-1, with 8 bases that match TRBD1. The CDR3 loop spans 14 amino acids. Germline CDR1 reads SNHLY; CDR2 reads FYNNEI. The V gene end was trimmed by 5 bases and the J gene end by 7 bases; junction bases not matched to a gene: 7. The CDR3 sequence: CASSTDRGRNEQFF. The CDR3, as DNA: TGTGCCAGCAGTACCGACAGGGGTAGGAATGAGCAGTTCTTC.

The chain links TRBV4-1 to TRBJ1-3; 11 bases are shared with TRBD1. This CDR3 is built from 18 residues. After removal of 0 bases from V and 0 bases from J, the junction contained 4 bases not matched to a gene. CDR1 MGHRA and CDR2 YSYEKL come from the germline V gene. The CDR3 coding sequence is TGCGCCAGCAGCCAAGATAGGACAGGGGGCAGCTCTGGAAACACCATATATTTT. Its protein is CASSQDRTGGSSGNTIYF.